This TCR beta chain was captured in a study of T cells in Graves' hyperthyroidism and ophthalmopathy. The wider study: Peripheral blood was drawn at first diagnosis, prior to all treatment.

This clonotype was counted a few times. Its antigen is not identified. Diagnoses rested on clinical symptoms, serum thyroxine and TRAb, thyroid ultrasound and orbital computed tomography. General study points: Before onset, ophthalmopathy was predicted by the model a median around 6 months earlier.

It was RNA transcripts that yielded the amplified TCR beta CDR3 regions. When the TCR CDR3 underwent first-round RT-PCR, the HTBI primer set was used. MiXCR was run by TCRdb on the multiplex PCR reads, yielding one entry per CDR3 protein. The data hold some 770,000 distinct CDR3 sequences, with about 15% observed a single time. This receptor was identified in a man aged 18 to 30 with Graves' hyperthyroidism. Sample: blood.

The CDR3 DNA is TGTGCCAGCACGACGGTCGGGACCGAATACGAGCAGTACTTC. It specifies CASTTVGTEYEQYF. The J gene is TRBJ2-7, the V gene TRBV7-9, with D perhaps matching TRBD1 or TRBD2 (5 bases each). This CDR3 has 14 amino acids. Trimming cost V 7 bases and J 4 bases, with 17 bases left between them. CDR1 is SEHNR and CDR2 is FQNEAQ in the germline V gene (reference sequence).